This entry lists 20 T cell receptor beta chains sequenced from one sample in a study of blood T cell repertoires in COVID-19. Here immunoSEQ multiplex PCR was the method, and the copy in TCRdb shows in-frame clones only, minus some. The sample carries some 400,000 clones, roughly four fifths recorded once. The source material was peripheral blood. The receptors here all came from a human donor with acute or convalescent COVID-19. The donor label of this sample is uncertain.

The chain is built from TRBV2 and TRBJ1-4, with no clear D. The CDR3 totals 11 residues. Germline CDR1 and CDR2: SNHLY and FYNNEI. V lost 6 bases to trimming and J lost 10 bases, with 9 bases between them. CDR3 amino acids: CASSDRSKLFF. CDR3 bases: TGTGCCAGCAGCGATAGATCAAAACTGTTTTTT.

Only a few counts were recorded for this clone. This chain uses TRBV5-8 with TRBJ2-1; TRBD1 matches at 7 bases. CDR3 length: 15 amino acids. Germline V lookup: CDR1 SGHTS, CDR2 YDEGEE. The trim removed 4 bases at V and 3 bases at J, leaving 7 bases unmatched. CDR3 in DNA: TGTGCCAGCAGCAAAGCCGGGACAGACTACAATGAGCAGTTCTTC. This sequence encodes CASSKAGTDYNEQFF.

This clone is a singleton in its sample. The rearrangement uses TRBV27 and TRBJ2-1; TRBD2 agrees at 12 bases. CDR1 and CDR2 (germline): MNHEY, SMNVEV (reference sequence). The length of the CDR3 is 14 residues. Trimming took 5 bases from V and 6 from J; bases not matched to a gene: 2. The CDR3 sequence: CASSGGLAGNEQFF. CDR3 sequence (DNA): TGTGCCAGCAGTGGGGGACTAGCGGGCAATGAGCAGTTCTTC.

This chain links TRBV15 with TRBJ1-5, with no clear D. V lost 0 bases to trimming and J lost 2 bases, with 17 bases between them. This CDR3 comprises 18 residues. Germline V gene sequence: CDR1 LNHNV, CDR2 YYDKDF (reference sequence). CDR3 sequence: CATSRDSLVFAGNQPQHF. The CDR3 nucleotides are TGTGCCACCAGCAGAGATTCCCTCGTTTTCGCAGGCAATCAGCCCCAGCATTTT.

This clone was found a few times. This rearrangement joins TRBV6-1 to TRBJ2-3, with TRBD1 matching over 9 bases. This CDR3 is 15 amino acids long. Germline assignment: CDR1 MNHNS and CDR2 SASEGT. V trimming: 1 base; J trimming: 1 base; junction bases outside the gene matches: 0. The CDR3 DNA follows: TGTGCCAGCAGTGAAGGGACAGGGGGCACAGATACGCAGTATTTT. Translation gives CASSEGTGGTDTQYF.

This chain uses TRBV29-1 with TRBJ2-3; TRBD2 might be the D (6 bases). The V end lost 5 bases, the J end lost 2 bases, and 14 bases lay between the germline ends. Germline V lookup: CDR1 SQVTM, CDR2 ANQGSEA. CDR3 size: 14 residues. The CDR3 sequence is CSVLAILLTDTQYF. CDR3 DNA sequence: TGCAGCGTTCTAGCGATTCTACTCACAGATACGCAGTATTTT.

The CDR3 region has the DNA TGTGCCAGCAGCTCGGGACTTGACACCGGGGAGCTGTTTTTT. Amino acids: CASSSGLDTGELFF. This rearrangement joins TRBV7-9 to TRBJ2-2; TRBD2 might be the D (6 bases). The CDR3 length is 14 residues. V shed 4 bases and J shed 3 bases, with 9 bases lying between them. Germline CDR1 is SEHNR and CDR2 is FQNEAQ (reference sequence).

This clone was counted only a few times. The chain uses TRBV5-4 and TRBJ1-4, with 7 positions matching TRBD1. The CDR3 is 15 residues long. V lost 4 bases and J lost 3; bases outside the gene matches: 6. In germline, CDR1 is SGHNT, CDR2 YYREEE (reference sequence). The CDR3 loop is CASSQNRGPNEKLFF. In nucleotides, the CDR3 is TGTGCCAGCAGCCAAAACAGGGGACCTAATGAAAAACTGTTTTTT.

The chain carries TRBV30 and TRBJ1-1; TRBD1 matches at 10 bases. V shed 3 bases and J 4 bases; nucleotides not matched to a gene: 8. The CDR3 sequence is 15 residues long. In germline, CDR1 is GTSNPN, CDR2 SVGIG (reference sequence). CDR3 in DNA: TGTGCCTGGAGGACCCCCGGGACAGGGGCCACTGAAGCTTTCTTT. Protein: CAWRTPGTGATEAFF.

The chain is built from TRBV7-8 and TRBJ1-4; 9 bases agree with TRBD1. The CDR3 loop spans 15 amino acids. V lost 5 bases to trimming and J lost 7 bases; unmatched junction nucleotides: 8. Germline CDR1 is SGHVS and CDR2 is FQNEAQ. CDR3 sequence reads: CASSPNRGRGEKLFF. The CDR3, as DNA: TGTGCCAGCAGCCCGAACAGGGGGCGCGGTGAAAAACTGTTTTTT.

V is TRBV30 and J is TRBJ2-7, with a possible D match to TRBD2 (5 bases). V lost 0 bases, J lost 6 bases, and 12 bases lay in between. Germline assignment: CDR1 GTSNPN and CDR2 SVGIG (reference sequence). The CDR3 loop spans 13 amino acids. CDR3 DNA sequence: TGTGCCTGGAGTGTAAGAGGGATTGGCGAGCAGTACTTC. Protein product: CAWSVRGIGEQYF.

This rearrangement joins TRBV30 to TRBJ1-5; D is unresolved. The germline V and J ends were trimmed by 0 bases and 3 bases, with 12 bases remaining between them. Germline assignment: CDR1 GTSNPN and CDR2 SVGIG (reference sequence). The CDR3 length is 15 residues. The CDR3 DNA follows: TGTGCCTGGAGTGTAGGAGGGTCCTTCAATCAGCCCCAGCATTTT. As protein: CAWSVGGSFNQPQHF.

The rearrangement joins TRBV2 to TRBJ1-1; no reliable D call. The CDR3 runs to 13 residues. Germline V gives CDR1 SNHLY, CDR2 FYNNEI. V was shortened by 3 bases and J by 3 bases, with 8 bases between the two germline ends. The CDR3 protein is CASSEAAYTEAFF. CDR3 DNA sequence: TGTGCCAGCAGTGAGGCCGCTTACACTGAAGCTTTCTTT.

This clone was seen only a few times. This chain links TRBV12-3 or TRBV12-4 with TRBJ2-2; tentative D call: TRBD1 (5 bases). Trimming removed 6 bases from V and 8 bases from J, with 13 bases in between. The CDR3 is made up of 13 amino acids. This CDR3 reads CASRMAGNGELFF. CDR3 nucleotides: TGTGCCAGCAGGATGGCAGGGAATGGGGAGCTGTTTTTT.

V is TRBV6-6 and J is TRBJ1-2; no firm D call. Looked up from germline, CDR1 is MNHNY and CDR2 is SVGAGI (reference sequence). This CDR3 spans 14 amino acids. V was trimmed by 2 bases and J by 8 bases, leaving 15 bases between them. The CDR3 coding sequence is TGTGCCAGCAGTTACCTAGCGGAGTCTGAGGGCTACACCTTC. Translating gives CASSYLAESEGYTF.

This clone came up a few times. The V gene is TRBV25-1, the J gene TRBJ1-4; TRBD1 aligns across 10 bases. CDR1 and CDR2 from the germline V gene are MGHDK and SYGVNS. After removal of 3 bases from V and 8 bases from J, the junction contained 6 bases not matched to a gene. This CDR3 spans 15 amino acids. The CDR3 coding sequence is TGTGCCAGCAGTGAGCCGGACAGGGGGTGGGAAAAACTGTTTTTT. It encodes CASSEPDRGWEKLFF.

This clone turned up a few times. The genes are TRBV27 and TRBJ1-2; D is perhaps TRBD1 (6 bases). CDR3 length: 13 amino acids. The germline gives CDR1 MNHEY, CDR2 SMNVEV (reference sequence). With 5 bases removed from V and 0 bases from J, the gap between germline ends came to 7 bases. The CDR3 loop is CASSRTANYGYTF. CDR3 DNA: TGTGCCAGCAGTCGGACAGCTAACTATGGCTACACCTTC.

V gene TRBV7-9 combines with J gene TRBJ1-1; tentative D call: TRBD1 (6 bases). Germline-derived CDR1 and CDR2 are SEHNR and FQNEAQ (reference sequence). The CDR3 is 15 residues long. V was cut by 5 bases and J by 1 base, with 14 bases left in between. This chain's CDR3 is CASSPPGTSNTEAFF. CDR3 bases: TGTGCCAGCAGCCCCCCCGGGACATCGAACACTGAAGCTTTCTTT. Combining the CDR3 with reference TRBV7-9 and TRBJ1-1 gives the whole variable domain DTGVSQNPRHKITKRGQNVTFRCDPISEHNRLYWYRQTLGQGPEFLTYFQNEAQLEKSRLLSDRFSAERPKGSFSTLEIQRTEQGDSAMYLCASSPPGTSNTEAFFGQGTRLTVV.

The chain couples TRBV5-1 to TRBJ1-1, with 8 bases that match TRBD1. The CDR3 covers 14 residues. V shed 4 bases and J 1 base; nucleotides not matched to a gene: 3. Germline CDR1 reads SGHRS; CDR2 reads YFSETQ. The CDR3 reads CASSTDRGNTEAFF. The CDR3 bases are TGCGCCAGCAGCACCGACAGGGGGAACACTGAAGCTTTCTTT.

This sequence joins TRBV15 and TRBJ2-3; no firm D call. With 1 base removed from V and 2 bases from J, the gap between germline ends came to 7 bases. Germline V CDR1 and CDR2: LNHNV, YYDKDF (reference sequence). The CDR3 runs 14 residues. The CDR3 is CATSRGANTDTQYF. The CDR3 nucleotides are TGTGCCACCAGCAGAGGGGCGAACACAGATACGCAGTATTTT.